A single sample is the source of the 10 T cell receptor beta chains below, sequenced in a study of T cell responses to AZD1222 COVID-19 vaccine. The data were produced by immunoSEQ multiplex PCR, yet TCRdb's version contains in-frame clones alone and is incomplete. The table lists 70,000 to 95,000 clones, roughly 89% of them singletons. Sequenced here: peripheral blood, sampled 28 days after the second AZD1222 dose. These receptors were collected from an adult who received the AZD1222 COVID-19 vaccine.

This clone was seen a few times. The chain combines TRBV3-1 (or the pseudogene TRBV3-2) with TRBJ2-5, with a weak D call TRBD2 (5 bases). The CDR3 contains 16 residues. V lost 3 bases and J 4 bases, leaving 18 bases between the germline ends. The germline V gene has CDR1 LGHDT and CDR2 YNNKEL (reference sequence). The CDR3, as DNA: TGTGCCAGCAGCCACCCGAGGGCCGAAGGGAGAGAGACCCAGTACTTC. It encodes CASSHPRAEGRETQYF.

V and J are TRBV29-1 and TRBJ1-2; 7 bases align to TRBD1. This CDR3 is 13 amino acids long. Germline V gives CDR1 SQVTM, CDR2 ANQGSEA. Germline trimming cut 5 bases from V and 7 bases from J; bases unmatched to any gene: 10. CDR3 protein: CSVRPPGQLGYTF. The CDR3 bases are TGCAGCGTTAGGCCTCCGGGACAGCTTGGCTACACCTTC.

This clone was counted a single time. This sequence joins TRBV7-3 and TRBJ2-1; 16 positions agree with TRBD2. CDR3 length: 17 residues. V lost 1 base to trimming and J lost 10 bases; unmatched junction nucleotides: 7. Germline lookup yields CDR1 SGHTA and CDR2 FQGTGA. DNA for the CDR3: TGTGCCAGCAGCTTAAGAGCCGGGACTAGCGGGGGGGCGGAGCAGTTCTTC. Translated, it gives CASSLRAGTSGGAEQFF.

This chain connects TRBV5-8 to TRBJ1-2; 9 positions match TRBD1. The CDR3 covers 13 residues. Per the germline V gene, CDR1 is SGHTS and CDR2 is YDEGEE. With V trimmed by 3 bases and J by 4 bases, 1 base remained unmatched. The CDR3 loop is CASSWDRAYGYTF. In nucleotides, the CDR3 is TGTGCCAGCAGCTGGGACAGGGCCTATGGCTACACCTTC. The full variable domain, its missing parts supplied by reference TRBV5-8 and TRBJ1-2, is EAGVTQSPTHLIKTRGQQATLRCSPISGHTSVYWYQQALGLGLQFLLWYDEGEERNRGNFPPRFSGRQFPNYSSELNVNALELEDSALYLCASSWDRAYGYTFGSGTRLTVV.

V gene TRBV6-1 combines with J gene TRBJ1-3; tentatively, D is TRBD1 (6 bases). CDR3 length equals 15 residues. Germline assignment: CDR1 MNHNS and CDR2 SASEGT. Trimming removed 6 bases from V and 0 bases from J, with 12 bases in between. CDR3 residues: CASRNPGASGNTIYF. The CDR3 nucleotides are TGTGCCAGCAGGAACCCAGGGGCCTCTGGAAACACCATATATTTT.

The chain joins TRBV15 to TRBJ1-1; 8 bases match TRBD1. CDR3 size: 15 residues. Germline CDR1 LNHNV, CDR2 YYDKDF (reference sequence). V shed 2 bases and J 1 base; nucleotides not matched to a gene: 3. CDR3 sequence (DNA): TGTGCCACCAGCAGACCAGACAGGGGGAACACTGAAGCTTTCTTT. Its translation: CATSRPDRGNTEAFF.

The chain joins TRBV2 to TRBJ1-6, with D unresolved. V lost 3 bases, J lost 7 bases, and 10 bases lay in between. Germline CDR1 is SNHLY and CDR2 is FYNNEI. The CDR3 runs to 14 residues. The CDR3, as DNA: TGTGCCAGCAGTGAGGTGCCTGGCAATTCACCCCTCCACTTT. It specifies CASSEVPGNSPLHF.

The chain recombines TRBV7-9 with TRBJ2-1, with D unclear. The CDR3 length is 12 residues. Trimming removed 5 bases at V and 10 bases at J, with 12 bases between. Looked up from germline, CDR1 is SEHNR and CDR2 is FQNEAQ (reference sequence). The CDR3 region has the DNA TGTGCCAGCAGCCACCCGAATTCGGAGCAGTTCTTC. This codes for CASSHPNSEQFF.

The CDR3 coding sequence is TGTGCCAGCAGCCAATACGGAGACGATTATAGCACAGATACGCAGTATTTT. This gives the protein CASSQYGDDYSTDTQYF. The chain has TRBV4-2 and TRBJ2-3; D gene unclear. Germline V gene sequence: CDR1 LGHNA, CDR2 YNFKEQ. The germline V and J ends were trimmed by 2 bases and 0 bases, with 15 bases remaining between them. CDR3 length equals 17 residues.

The gene calls are TRBV10-2 and TRBJ2-7; TRBD2 matches 10 bases. Germline CDR1 WSHSY, CDR2 SAAADI. The CDR3 length is 13 residues. V trimming: 7 bases; J trimming: 7 bases; junction bases outside the gene matches: 7. Here the CDR3 DNA reads TGCGCCAGCATTGGAGCGGGGGGGGGAGAGCAGTACTTC. Its translation is CASIGAGGGEQYF.